A selection of T cell receptor beta chains follows, all from one sample in a study of cytomegalovirus exposure and HLA in healthy donors. Method: immunoSEQ multiplex PCR; TCRdb's copy keeps in-frame clones and lacks some. The top ten hold roughly 5.6% of the sample, which has about 120,000 clones, 79% seen once. Input material: PBMCs. The receptors come from a man aged 30-40 years in good health and CMV-seropositive. Both conserved end residues are part of each CDR3. D genes are given only for firm matches.

j_gene,v_gene,d_gene,CDR3aa
NA,TRBV7-8,TRBD2,CASSLAPSGGRYEQYF
TRBJ2-2,TRBV7-9,NA,CASIRGWNTGELFF
TRBJ1-2,TRBV6-5,NA,CASSYSGQTYGYTF
TRBJ1-2,TRBV2,NA,CASRVRAVSGYTF
TRBJ2-3,TRBV7-6,NA,CASSLAEGAATQYF
TRBJ2-2,TRBV30,TRBD2,CAWSHPSGGAVGELFF
TRBJ2-2,TRBV7-8,TRBD1,CASSLALIGDRVFEGPGELFF
TRBJ2-7,TRBV10-3,TRBD1,CAISPGTGGREQYF
TRBJ2-2,TRBV9,NA,CASTLADGELFF
TRBJ1-2,TRBV9,TRBD1,CASSTWTGGNYGYTF
TRBJ2-7,TRBV11-2,TRBD1,CASSLGAGTGTYEQYF
TRBJ2-1,TRBV30,NA,CAWSARREQFF
TRBJ1-1,TRBV19,NA,CASSQQPGDTEAFF
TRBJ2-5,TRBV5-1,NA,CASHGGTQETQYF
NA,TRBV5-6,NA,CASSSSLDDYEQYF
TRBJ1-1,TRBV19,NA,CASSIRGRITEAFF
TRBJ1-3,TRBV30,TRBD1,CAWSGGDRGPKIDTIYF